The T cell receptor (beta chain) described here comes from a study of metastatic and nonmetastatic thyroid tumors. Study-level information: Comparative analysis of repertoires was undertaken across blood and tumor or nodule tissue obtained from malignant and benign thyroid patients.

MiXCR re-clonotyped the PCR reads for TCRdb. The sample yields some 41,000 clones, roughly 13% seen once. About this clone: Its antigen is currently unknown.

The entire patient cohort was treatment-naive prior to thyroid surgery. Overall study findings and caveats: Relative to benign nodules, malignant thyroid tumors were reportedly characterized by significantly elevated TCR beta diversity in blood and tumor.

Per germline, CDR1 SGHRS and CDR2 YFSETQ. Trimming cost V 2 bases and J 3 bases; bases outside gene matches: 5. CDR3 length: 16 amino acids. Sequenced sample: blood. V usage is TRBV5-1 and J usage is TRBJ2-1; 10 bases fit TRBD2. This clonotype was sampled from a female donor with papillary thyroid cancer or a benign thyroid nodule (not recorded which). Some clones in this sample may be carry-over from other donors' samples. The CDR3 DNA is TGCGCCAGCAGCTTAATAGCGGGAGGTGTCTACAATGAGCAGTTCTTC. This codes for CASSLIAGGVYNEQFF.